The 5 T cell receptor beta chains listed next were all sequenced from one sample in a study of post-analysis software for immune sequencing data. Points from the study as a whole: Compared with controls, patients had more of 4 or 5 TRBV segments, including TRBV5-6, TRBV5-1 and TRBV20-1.

TCR beta cDNA libraries had unique molecular identifiers. TCRdb recomputed calls from the PCR reads with MiXCR, one row per CDR3 protein. The sample contains 600,000 to 750,000 distinct CDR3 sequences, 55% to 60% of which appear only once. For these TCRs, the target antigens are not known. Material for sequencing was blood. The receptor set was obtained from a girl aged 2-15 years with multiple sclerosis.

V and J are TRBV6-6 and TRBJ2-3; unclear D gene. CDR1 is MNHNY and CDR2 is SVGAGI in the germline V gene (reference sequence). CDR3 length: 14 residues. V was clipped by 5 bases and J by 0 bases, with 9 bases between them. The CDR3 region is CASSRSVSTDTQYF. In DNA form, the CDR3 reads TGTGCCAGCAGTCGCTCCGTGAGCACAGATACGCAGTATTTT.

The V gene is TRBV30, the J gene TRBJ2-7; the D gene could be TRBD1 or TRBD2 (5 bases each). Looked up from germline, CDR1 is GTSNPN and CDR2 is SVGIG (reference sequence). The V gene lost 2 bases and the J gene lost 2 bases, with 13 bases spanning the gap. The CDR3 spans 14 residues. CDR3 DNA sequence: TGTGCCTGGAGTTTCCGGGACGCTACCTACGAGCAGTACTTC. Protein: CAWSFRDATYEQYF.

This clonotype was recorded a few times. The chain couples TRBV4-2 to TRBJ1-5; D ambiguous. CDR1 is LGHNA and CDR2 is YNFKEQ in the germline V gene. V lost 0 bases to trimming and J lost 4 bases, with 16 bases between them. The CDR3 totals 17 residues. The DNA for the CDR3 is TGTGCCAGCAGCCAAGATCCGGGGTTCACCCCAAATCAGCCCCAGCATTTT. This sequence encodes CASSQDPGFTPNQPQHF.

The chain is built from TRBV5-1 and TRBJ1-1; the D is unclear. CDR3 length: 13 amino acids. Germline CDR1 reads SGHRS; CDR2 reads YFSETQ. Trimming stripped 3 bases from V and 1 base from J, with 7 bases between. Written as DNA, the CDR3 is TGCGCCAGCAGCTCCAGTACGAACACTGAAGCTTTCTTT. Translating gives CASSSSTNTEAFF.

This clonotype was recorded a few times. The genes are TRBV7-6 and TRBJ2-7, with D perhaps given as TRBD1 or TRBD2 (5 bases each). This CDR3 region has 14 residues. V was trimmed by 5 bases and J by 0 bases, leaving 11 bases between them. Germline V gene lookup returns CDR1 SGHVS and CDR2 FNYEAQ. CDR3 nucleotide sequence: TGTGCCAGCAGCACCGGGGCCCTCTCCTACGAGCAGTACTTC. It codes for CASSTGALSYEQYF.